This T cell receptor beta chain was retrieved from a study of a mutant IDH1 vaccine in newly diagnosed glioma. Regarding time point: week 11, during vaccination. Vaccination comprised doses that each held 300 ug of mutant IDH1 20-mer peptide, plus topical imiquimod. V dropped 4 bases and J dropped 0 bases, with 15 bases sitting between them. The CDR3 totals 17 residues. Germline CDR1 SEHNR, CDR2 FQNEAQ (reference sequence). Of note for this clone: No antigen is known for it.

Libraries were prepared by immunoSEQ multiplex PCR; TCRdb keeps only in-frame clonotypes and omits some of them. This table holds roughly 61,000 clones, about 80% found once. This clonotype originated in a man between 45 and 60 years old with glioma. Sequencing was performed on PBMCs, taken from a glioma patient whose treatment included an IDH1 peptide vaccine. The chain uses TRBV7-9 and TRBJ2-2, with D tentatively TRBD1 (5 bases). As DNA, the CDR3 is TGTGCCAGCAGCTCGGTAACAGGCGGACCGAACACCGGGGAGCTGTTTTTT. This translates into CASSSVTGGPNTGELFF.